This T cell receptor beta chain was captured in a study of T-cell reconstitution after alpha-beta-depleted transplantation in children listed by TCRdb under 2016. Regarding the complete study: The study quantitatively tracked T-cell immune reconstitution after TCRalphabeta/CD19-depleted allogeneic hematopoietic cell transplantation in children using TCR repertoire profiling.

As concerns this clonotype: Its antigen is currently not known. No per-base quality is available; no much larger clone lies one base away.

V is reduced by 3 bases and J by 6 bases, leaving a spacing of 11 bases between them. The CDR3 measures 13 amino acids from cysteine to phenylalanine. Of the read, only the CDR3 DNA is kept; its 39 bases are in frame from base 1. The library was prepared using PCR. Sequencing took place on an Illumina HiSeq 2500. Molecular barcoding was employed in the preparation of TCR libraries, with unique molecular identifiers being used to normalize TCRbeta repertoire quantification. The public reads were reprocessed in TCRdb via fastp at Q25 and MiXCR, keeping in-frame beta chains. Entries that share a CDR3 protein sequence are merged under the most common genes and DNA. Within this sample are about 460,000 distinct CDR3 sequences, with roughly an eighth of them counted one time only. About 6% of the sample goes to the ten largest clones.

Sequenced material: PBMCs from the stem cell graft donor, taken from the stem cell graft. The chain is encoded by TRBV12-3 or TRBV12-4 joined to TRBJ1-1, with the D gene not clear enough to name. The TCR sequence derives from a human donor who donated a stem cell graft to a child with combined immunodeficiency. The nucleotide sequence is given as TGTGCCAGCAGTTTCGGTTGGGTCCCTGAAGCTTTCTTT. It translates to CASSFGWVPEAFF.